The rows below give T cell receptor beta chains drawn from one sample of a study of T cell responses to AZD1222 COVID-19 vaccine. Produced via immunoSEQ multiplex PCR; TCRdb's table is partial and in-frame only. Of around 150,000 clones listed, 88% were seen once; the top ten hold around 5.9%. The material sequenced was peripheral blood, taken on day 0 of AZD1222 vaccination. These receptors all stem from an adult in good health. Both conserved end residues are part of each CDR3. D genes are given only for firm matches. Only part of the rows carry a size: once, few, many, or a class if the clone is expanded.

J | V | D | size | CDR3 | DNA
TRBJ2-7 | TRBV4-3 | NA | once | CASSQGIGDSRIYEQYF | TGCGCCAGCAGCCAAGGGATAGGGGACTCGCGCATCTACGAGCAGTACTTC
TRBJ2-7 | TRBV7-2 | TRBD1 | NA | CASSVAGTGSYEQYF | TGTGCCAGCAGCGTCGCTGGGACAGGGAGCTACGAGCAGTACTTC
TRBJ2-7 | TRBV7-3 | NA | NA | CASSLTVGQTYEQYF | TGTGCCAGCAGCTTAACGGTTGGACAGACCTACGAGCAGTACTTC
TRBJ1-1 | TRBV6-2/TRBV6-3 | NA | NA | CASSHATGIQHTEAFF | TGTGCCAGCAGCCACGCTACAGGAATTCAGCACACTGAAGCTTTCTTT
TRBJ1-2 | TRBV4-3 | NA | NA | CASSQGEGADGHGYTF | TGCGCCAGCAGCCAAGGAGAAGGGGCAGATGGTCATGGCTACACCTTC
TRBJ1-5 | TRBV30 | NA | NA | CAWNLGVEAQPQHF | TGTGCCTGGAATCTAGGGGTGGAAGCTCAGCCCCAGCATTTT
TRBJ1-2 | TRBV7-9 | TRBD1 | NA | CASSYSGQGRAGYGYTF | TGTGCCAGCAGCTATAGCGGACAGGGCCGGGCCGGCTATGGCTACACCTTC
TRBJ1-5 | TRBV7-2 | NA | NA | CASTGQTNQPQHF | TGTGCCAGCACGGGGCAGACCAATCAGCCCCAGCATTTT
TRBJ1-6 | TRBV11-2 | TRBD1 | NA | CASRPAGGYNSPLHF | TGTGCCAGCAGGCCGGCAGGGGGCTATAATTCACCCCTCCACTTT
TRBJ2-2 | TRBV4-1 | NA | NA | CASSQELGRVIGGELFF | TGCGCCAGCAGCCAAGAGTTAGGCAGGGTAATTGGCGGGGAGCTGTTTTTT
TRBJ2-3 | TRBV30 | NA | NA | CAWSVRVRGEQYF | TGTGCCTGGAGTGTACGAGTCCGGGGAGAGCAGTATTTT
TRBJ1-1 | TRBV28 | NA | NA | CASSFHTGKNTEAFF | TGTGCCAGCAGTTTTCATACAGGAAAGAACACTGAAGCTTTCTTT
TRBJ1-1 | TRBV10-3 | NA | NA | CAISDFGGRLVAEAFF | TGTGCCATCAGTGATTTCGGGGGACGGCTAGTAGCTGAAGCTTTCTTT
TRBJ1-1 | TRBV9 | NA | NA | CASSPRGKGQSGAFF | TGTGCCAGCAGCCCTAGGGGAAAGGGTCAATCAGGAGCTTTCTTT